This record covers a single TCR beta chain. What it recognizes is unknown. This record belongs to a study of T-cell memory formation after mild COVID-19. Overall study context: TCR clusters were largely donor specific.

The study's findings and limits: CD4+ clones that contracted lay mainly in CM and EM; CD8+ ones lay in EMRA. A second wave expanding day 15 to 37 was CD4+-biased; contracting clones were balanced.

Using its own MiXCR run on the 5' RACE reads, TCRdb lists one record per CDR3 protein. In the table there are roughly 350,000 distinct CDR3 sequences, over 20% of which are singletons. Germline V gene lookup returns CDR1 MNHNY and CDR2 SVGAGI (reference sequence). V was clipped by 6 bases and J by 2 bases; unmatched bases: 1. This CDR3 is built from 13 residues. The sequence came from an adult woman who had mild COVID-19 (a few samples of this study predate the infection). Cell type and time point are not known. Sequencing input: PBMCs or a T cell subset sorted from them (not recorded which). The chain carries TRBV6-6 and TRBJ2-5, with 9 bases aligning to TRBD1. The chain's CDR3 is CASRGTGQETQYF. CDR3 nucleotide sequence: TGTGCCAGCAGGGGGACAGGGCAAGAGACCCAGTACTTC.